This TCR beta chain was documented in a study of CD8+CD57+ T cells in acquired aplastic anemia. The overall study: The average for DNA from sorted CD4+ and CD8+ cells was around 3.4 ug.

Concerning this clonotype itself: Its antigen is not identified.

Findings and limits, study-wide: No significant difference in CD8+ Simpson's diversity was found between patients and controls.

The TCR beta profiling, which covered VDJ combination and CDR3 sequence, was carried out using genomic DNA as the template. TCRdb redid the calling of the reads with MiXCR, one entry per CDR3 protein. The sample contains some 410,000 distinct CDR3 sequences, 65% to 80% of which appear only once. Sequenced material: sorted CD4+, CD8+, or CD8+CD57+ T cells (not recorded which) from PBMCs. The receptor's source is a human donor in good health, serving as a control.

Here the CDR3 reads CASSLDGSRYGYTF. The CDR3, as DNA: TGTGCCAGCAGCTTGGACGGGTCGCGCTATGGCTACACCTTC. The rearrangement links TRBV5-6 to TRBJ1-2; D unresolved. Germline values: CDR1 SGHDT, CDR2 YYEEEE. The V and J ends lost 0 bases and 4 bases respectively, with 10 bases between them. The CDR3 spans 14 residues.